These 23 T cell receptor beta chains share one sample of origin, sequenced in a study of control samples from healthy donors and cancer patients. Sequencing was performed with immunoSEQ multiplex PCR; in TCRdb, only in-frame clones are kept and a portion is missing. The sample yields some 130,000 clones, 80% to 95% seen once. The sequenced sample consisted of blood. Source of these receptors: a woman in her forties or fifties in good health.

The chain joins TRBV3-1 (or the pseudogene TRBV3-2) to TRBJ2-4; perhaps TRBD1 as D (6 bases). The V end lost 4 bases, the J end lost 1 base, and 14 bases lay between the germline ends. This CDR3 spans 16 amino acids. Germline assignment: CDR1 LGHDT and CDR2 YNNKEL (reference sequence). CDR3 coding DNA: TGTGCCAGCAGCCTACAGGGAAGGGGCGCCAAAAACATTCAGTACTTC. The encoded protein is CASSLQGRGAKNIQYF.

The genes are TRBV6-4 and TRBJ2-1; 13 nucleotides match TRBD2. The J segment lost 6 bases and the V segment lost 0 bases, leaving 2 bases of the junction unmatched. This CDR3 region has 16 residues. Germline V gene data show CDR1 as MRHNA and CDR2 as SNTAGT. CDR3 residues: CASSDSTSGRPNEQFF. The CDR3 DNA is TGTGCCAGCAGTGACTCGACTAGCGGGAGGCCCAATGAGCAGTTCTTC.

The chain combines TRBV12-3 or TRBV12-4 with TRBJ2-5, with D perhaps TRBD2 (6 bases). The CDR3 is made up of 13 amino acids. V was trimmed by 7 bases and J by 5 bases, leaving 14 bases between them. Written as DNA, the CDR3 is TGTGCCAGCAACCGGGGGATGGGGGAGACCCAGTACTTC. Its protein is CASNRGMGETQYF.

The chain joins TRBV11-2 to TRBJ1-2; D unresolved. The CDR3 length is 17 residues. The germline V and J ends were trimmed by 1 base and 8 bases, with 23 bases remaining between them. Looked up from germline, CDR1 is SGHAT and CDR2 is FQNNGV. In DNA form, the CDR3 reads TGTGCCAGCAGCTTAGGTCGGGCAACGACCGGGATCAGAGGCTACACCTTC. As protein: CASSLGRATTGIRGYTF. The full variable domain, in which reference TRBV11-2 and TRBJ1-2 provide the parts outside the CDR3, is EAGVAQSPRYKIIEKRQSVAFWCNPISGHATLYWYQQILGQGPKLLIQFQNNGVVDDSQLPKDRFSAERLKGVDSTLKIQPAKLEDSAVYLCASSLGRATTGIRGYTFGSGTRLTVV.

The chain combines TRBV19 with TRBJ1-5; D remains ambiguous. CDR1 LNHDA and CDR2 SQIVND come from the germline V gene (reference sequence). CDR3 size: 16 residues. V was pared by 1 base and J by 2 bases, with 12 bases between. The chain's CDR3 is CASSIVTGLGNQPQHF. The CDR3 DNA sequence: TGTGCCAGTAGTATAGTAACGGGTCTCGGCAATCAGCCCCAGCATTTT.

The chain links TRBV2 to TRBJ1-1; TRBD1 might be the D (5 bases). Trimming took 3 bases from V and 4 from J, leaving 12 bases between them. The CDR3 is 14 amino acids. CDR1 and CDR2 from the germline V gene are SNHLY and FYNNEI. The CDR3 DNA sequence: TGTGCCAGCAGTGATCAGGCCGGGGGCACTGAAGCTTTCTTT. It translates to CASSDQAGGTEAFF.

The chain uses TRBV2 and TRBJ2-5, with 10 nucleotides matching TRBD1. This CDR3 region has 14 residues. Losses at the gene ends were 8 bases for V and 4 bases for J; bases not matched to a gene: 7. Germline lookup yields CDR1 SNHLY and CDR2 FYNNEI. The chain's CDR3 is CASGGTGAAETQYF. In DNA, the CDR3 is TGTGCCAGCGGGGGGACAGGGGCCGCAGAGACCCAGTACTTC.

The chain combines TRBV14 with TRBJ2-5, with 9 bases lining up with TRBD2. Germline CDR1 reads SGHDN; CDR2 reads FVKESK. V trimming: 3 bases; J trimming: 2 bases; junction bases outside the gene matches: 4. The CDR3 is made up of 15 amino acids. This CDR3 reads CASSQGLAAQETQYF. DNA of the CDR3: TGTGCCAGCAGCCAGGGACTAGCAGCGCAAGAGACCCAGTACTTC.

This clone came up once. Here the CDR3 reads CASSDPGEGYTF. CDR3 in DNA: TGTGCCAGCAGCGATCCAGGGGAAGGCTACACCTTC. The V call is TRBV3-1 (or the pseudogene TRBV3-2), the J call TRBJ1-2, with D possibly matching TRBD1 (6 bases). Looked up from germline, CDR1 is LGHDT and CDR2 is YNNKEL (reference sequence). V was pared by 5 bases and J by 8 bases, with 12 bases between. The CDR3 is 12 amino acids.

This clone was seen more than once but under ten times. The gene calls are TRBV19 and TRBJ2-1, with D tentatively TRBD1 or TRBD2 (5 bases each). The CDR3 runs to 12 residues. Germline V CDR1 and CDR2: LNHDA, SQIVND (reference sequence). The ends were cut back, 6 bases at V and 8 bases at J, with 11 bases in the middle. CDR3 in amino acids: CASRSRGHEQFF. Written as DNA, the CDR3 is TGTGCCAGTAGATCTAGGGGACATGAGCAGTTCTTC.

Written as DNA, the CDR3 is TGTGCCAGCAGTTCCCAACAGGGAGGCACTGAAGCTTTCTTT. It encodes CASSSQQGGTEAFF. J is TRBJ1-1 and V is TRBV6-5; possibly TRBD1 for D (6 bases). This CDR3 has 14 amino acids. V lost 4 bases and J 4 bases, leaving 13 bases between the germline ends. From germline, CDR1 is MNHEY and CDR2 SVGAGI.

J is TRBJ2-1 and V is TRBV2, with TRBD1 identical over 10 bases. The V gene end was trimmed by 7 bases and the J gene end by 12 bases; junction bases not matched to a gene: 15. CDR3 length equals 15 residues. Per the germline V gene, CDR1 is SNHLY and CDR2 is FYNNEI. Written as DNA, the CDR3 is TGTGCCAGCAATTTGGGGACAGGGGTATCCCTCAGGCAGTTCTTC. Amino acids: CASNLGTGVSLRQFF. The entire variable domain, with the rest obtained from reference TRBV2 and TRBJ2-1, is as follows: EPEVTQTPSHQVTQMGQEVILRCVPISNHLYFYWYRQILGQKVEFLVSFYNNEISEKSEIFDDQFSVERPDGSNFTLKIRSTKLEDSAMYFCASNLGTGVSLRQFFGPGTRLTVL.

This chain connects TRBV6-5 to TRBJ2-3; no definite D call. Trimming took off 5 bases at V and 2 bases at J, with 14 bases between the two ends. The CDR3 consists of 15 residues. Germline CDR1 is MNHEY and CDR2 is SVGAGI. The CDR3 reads CASSPTGSITDTQYF. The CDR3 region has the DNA TGTGCCAGCAGTCCCACCGGGTCTATCACAGATACGCAGTATTTT.

This CDR3 reads CASSPNTEAFF. Here the CDR3 DNA reads TGTGCCAGCAGCCCCAACACTGAAGCTTTCTTT. This rearrangement joins TRBV2 to TRBJ1-1; D not resolved. The CDR3 extends over 11 amino acids. The ends were cut back, 6 bases at V and 2 bases at J, with 4 bases in the middle. Germline values: CDR1 SNHLY, CDR2 FYNNEI. The whole variable domain, filled in from reference TRBV2 and TRBJ1-1, reads EPEVTQTPSHQVTQMGQEVILRCVPISNHLYFYWYRQILGQKVEFLVSFYNNEISEKSEIFDDQFSVERPDGSNFTLKIRSTKLEDSAMYFCASSPNTEAFFGQGTRLTVV.

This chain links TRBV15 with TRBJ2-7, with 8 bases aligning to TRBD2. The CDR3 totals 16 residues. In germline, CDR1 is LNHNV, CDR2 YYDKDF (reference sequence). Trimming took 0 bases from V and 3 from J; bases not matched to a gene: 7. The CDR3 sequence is CATSRDRVAGSYEQYF. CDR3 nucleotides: TGTGCCACCAGCAGAGATCGCGTAGCGGGAAGCTACGAGCAGTACTTC.

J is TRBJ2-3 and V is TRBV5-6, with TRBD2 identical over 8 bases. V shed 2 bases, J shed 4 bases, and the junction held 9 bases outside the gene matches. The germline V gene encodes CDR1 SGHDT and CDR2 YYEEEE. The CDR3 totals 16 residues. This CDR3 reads CASSFFGPGGPDTQYF. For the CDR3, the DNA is TGTGCCAGCAGCTTTTTCGGTCCGGGAGGGCCAGATACGCAGTATTTT.

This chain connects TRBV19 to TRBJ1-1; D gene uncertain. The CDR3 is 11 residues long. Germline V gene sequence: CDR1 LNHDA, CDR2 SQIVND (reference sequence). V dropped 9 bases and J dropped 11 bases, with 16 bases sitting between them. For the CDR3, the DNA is TGTGCCAGCCAAACGGAGCGATTGGCTTTCTTT. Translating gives CASQTERLAFF.

CDR3 DNA sequence: TGTGCCAGCAGCTTAGCGATGATTAGCGGGAGTAGAGAGCAGTACTTC. Protein: CASSLAMISGSREQYF. The rearrangement joins TRBV7-4 to TRBJ2-7; 9 bases align to TRBD2. J gave up 7 bases and V 0 bases, and 10 bases lay outside the gene matches. The CDR3 runs to 16 residues. Germline V lookup: CDR1 SGHVT, CDR2 SQSDAQ.

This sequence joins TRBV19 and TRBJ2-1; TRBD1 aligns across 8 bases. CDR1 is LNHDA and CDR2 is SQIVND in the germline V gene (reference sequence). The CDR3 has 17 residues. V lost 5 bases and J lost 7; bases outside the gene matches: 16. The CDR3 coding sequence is TGTGCCAGTAGTCCCCGACGACAGGGGTCGGGGGTAAATGAGCAGTTCTTC. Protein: CASSPRRQGSGVNEQFF.

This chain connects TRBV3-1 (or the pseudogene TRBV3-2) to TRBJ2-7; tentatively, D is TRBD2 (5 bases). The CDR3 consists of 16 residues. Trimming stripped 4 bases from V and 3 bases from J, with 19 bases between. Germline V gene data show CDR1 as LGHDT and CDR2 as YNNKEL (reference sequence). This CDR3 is CASSPTLGRVNYEQYF. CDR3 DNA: TGTGCCAGCAGCCCCACGTTAGGGCGGGTAAACTACGAGCAGTACTTC.

CDR3 nucleotide sequence: TGTGCCAGCAGCCGGGAGGGCCAAGAGACCCAGTACTTC. Amino acid sequence: CASSREGQETQYF. The rearrangement uses TRBV6-5 and TRBJ2-5; 8 positions agree with TRBD2. The germline CDR1 and CDR2 sequences are MNHEY and SVGAGI. Trimming cost V 6 bases and J 1 base; bases outside gene matches: 1. CDR3 length equals 13 residues.

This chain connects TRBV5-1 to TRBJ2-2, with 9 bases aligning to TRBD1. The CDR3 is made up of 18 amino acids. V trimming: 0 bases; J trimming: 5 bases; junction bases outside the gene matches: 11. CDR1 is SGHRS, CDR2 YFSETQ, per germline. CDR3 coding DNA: TGCGCCAGCAGCTTGGCCCCGGCGGGACAGGGTGGAACCGGGGAGCTGTTTTTT. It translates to CASSLAPAGQGGTGELFF.

CDR3 sequence reads: CASSSEFEAGYTF. The CDR3 nucleotides read TGTGCCAGCTCATCCGAGTTTGAGGCTGGCTACACCTTC. The chain couples TRBV7-9 to TRBJ1-2; D unresolved. CDR3 length: 13 residues. Germline CDR1 SEHNR, CDR2 FQNEAQ (reference sequence). V lost 8 bases to trimming and J lost 7 bases, with 17 bases between them.